The sample holds many counts of the clone carrying this T cell receptor (beta chain). The entry originates in a study of T cells in Graves' hyperthyroidism and ophthalmopathy. Amplification yielded TCR beta CDR3 regions, with RNA transcripts as the source. The HTBI primer set was used in a first-round RT-PCR of the TCR CDR3. Each CDR3 protein gets one entry after TCRdb re-called the multiplex PCR reads with MiXCR. Of about 570,000 distinct CDR3 sequences in the sample, 12% to 15% were seen once. The J segment lost 3 bases and the V segment lost 1 base, leaving 5 bases of the junction unmatched. Per germline, CDR1 SGHAT and CDR2 FQNNGV. CDR3 length: 17 residues.

This sequence originates from a woman in her thirties or forties with Graves' hyperthyroidism. Sequencing input: blood. The chain recombines TRBV11-2 with TRBJ2-3, with 12 bases lining up with TRBD2. The CDR3 here is CASSLVGLAGPTDTQYF. The CDR3 region has the DNA TGTGCCAGCAGCTTAGTCGGACTAGCGGGACCGACAGATACGCAGTATTTT.